The 29 T cell receptor beta chains given below trace back to one sample, sequenced in a study of T cell responses to AZD1222 COVID-19 vaccine. Sequencing used immunoSEQ multiplex PCR; TCRdb keeps in-frame clones, though not all of them. This table holds around 150,000 clones, 88% found once. The sequences come from peripheral blood, collected on day 0 of AZD1222 vaccination. The source of these receptors is an adult in good health.

V is TRBV28 and J is TRBJ1-6; D not certain. The CDR3 spans 15 residues. Looked up from germline, CDR1 is MDHEN and CDR2 is SYDVKM. V lost 7 bases, J lost 4 bases, and 14 bases lay in between. CDR3 nucleotide sequence: TGTGCCAGCATCACAAATGCGGTTTATAATTCACCCCTCCACTTT. It codes for CASITNAVYNSPLHF.

This chain links TRBV20-1 with TRBJ2-5; no definite D call. Germline V gene sequence: CDR1 DFQATT, CDR2 SNEGSKA (reference sequence). The CDR3 has 11 residues. In DNA, the CDR3 is TGCACAGGCTGGATCCAAGAGACCCAGTACTTC. This translates into CTGWIQETQYF.

The chain carries TRBV28 and TRBJ2-2; TRBD2 is a possible D gene (5 bases). The germline CDR1 and CDR2 sequences are MDHEN and SYDVKM. Deletions cut 3 bases from V and 7 bases from J, with 9 bases between. CDR3 size: 13 residues. CDR3 amino acids: CASSLNGGGELFF. CDR3 DNA: TGTGCCAGCAGTTTGAACGGAGGCGGGGAGCTGTTTTTT.

The chain recombines TRBV6-2 or TRBV6-3 with TRBJ1-6; D is unclear. The germline V and J ends were trimmed by 6 bases and 0 bases, with 12 bases remaining between them. CDR3 length: 16 amino acids. CDR1 MNHEY and CDR2 SVGEGT come from the germline V gene. The CDR3 bases are TGTGCCAGCAGCGCTCGAAGTGGCTCCTATAATTCACCCCTCCACTTT. Its translation: CASSARSGSYNSPLHF.

V usage is TRBV2 and J usage is TRBJ2-6; perhaps TRBD1 as D (7 bases). Germline CDR1 reads SNHLY; CDR2 reads FYNNEI. The CDR3 spans 17 residues. V lost 6 bases and J lost 0, with 15 bases in between. The CDR3 bases are TGTGCCAGCAGAGGGGCCAGGGGGGTCTCTGGGGCCAACGTCCTGACTTTC. Translating gives CASRGARGVSGANVLTF.

V is TRBV6-2 or TRBV6-3 and J is TRBJ1-5, with 11 bases matching TRBD1. From germline, CDR1 is MNHEY and CDR2 SVGEGT. The CDR3 totals 17 residues. With 4 bases clipped from V and 1 base from J, the junction kept 6 bases outside the gene matches. CDR3 nucleotide sequence: TGTGCCAGCAGTTTCGGACAGGGGGCAAGGAGCAATCAGCCCCAGCATTTT. Translating gives CASSFGQGARSNQPQHF.

This sequence joins TRBV28 and TRBJ2-5, with D unclear. This CDR3 has 15 residues. Germline values: CDR1 MDHEN, CDR2 SYDVKM. Trimming took off 0 bases at V and 5 bases at J, with 13 bases between the two ends. DNA for the CDR3: TGTGCCAGCAGTTTATGGGGCGTAGTCTCGGAGACCCAGTACTTC. Its translation is CASSLWGVVSETQYF.

This chain connects TRBV9 to TRBJ2-5; D is undetermined. The CDR3 has 13 amino acids. Germline CDR1 and CDR2: SGDLS and YYNGEE. Trimming left V 0 bases short and J 1 base short, with 4 bases between. CDR3 sequence reads: CASSVAPQETQYF. The CDR3 coding sequence is TGTGCCAGCAGCGTAGCTCCCCAAGAGACCCAGTACTTC.

The rearrangement uses TRBV14 and TRBJ2-5, with a tentative D call TRBD2 (6 bases). Germline values: CDR1 SGHDN, CDR2 FVKESK. This CDR3 has 16 amino acids. Trimming shortened V by 5 bases and J by 0 bases, and 16 bases separated the two germline ends. The CDR3 here is CASSTPRRGHQETQYF. The CDR3 region has the DNA TGTGCCAGCAGCACACCTAGGCGGGGACACCAAGAGACCCAGTACTTC.

V is TRBV4-2 and J is TRBJ2-5; D may be TRBD2 (6 bases). Germline assignment: CDR1 LGHNA and CDR2 YNFKEQ. V dropped 0 bases and J dropped 5 bases, with 19 bases sitting between them. This CDR3 contains 17 residues. CDR3 protein: CASSQEGPGSSVETQYF. The CDR3 nucleotides read TGTGCCAGCAGCCAAGAAGGCCCCGGGAGTTCTGTTGAGACCCAGTACTTC.

This clone occurred once. The chain joins TRBV7-2 to TRBJ1-6, with D uncertain. The V gene lost 11 bases and the J gene lost 7 bases, with 15 bases spanning the gap. This CDR3 has 13 residues. Germline lookup yields CDR1 SGHTA and CDR2 FQGNSA. CDR3: CASGPGPNSPLHF. The CDR3 DNA reads TGTGCCTCGGGTCCGGGCCCCAATTCACCCCTCCACTTT. Complete variable domain (other parts from reference TRBV7-2 and TRBJ1-6): GAGVSQSPSNKVTEKGKDVELRCDPISGHTALYWYRQSLGQGLEFLIYFQGNSAPDKSGLPSDRFSAERTGGSVSTLTIQRTQQEDSAVYLCASGPGPNSPLHFGNGTRLTVT.

This chain joins TRBV15 and TRBJ2-3; a possible D gene is TRBD2 (5 bases). The V and J ends lost 1 base and 2 bases respectively, with 10 bases between them. Germline CDR1 and CDR2: LNHNV and YYDKDF (reference sequence). The CDR3 covers 15 residues. This chain's CDR3 is CATSRGAETTDTQYF. CDR3 coding DNA: TGTGCCACCAGCAGAGGAGCGGAGACCACAGATACGCAGTATTTT.

The chain has TRBV18 and TRBJ2-1, with unresolved D. The CDR3 loop spans 14 amino acids. V lost 3 bases, J lost 4 bases, and 10 bases lay in between. Germline lookup yields CDR1 KGHSH and CDR2 LQKENI. CDR3 sequence reads: CASSPSVSYNEQFF. CDR3 nucleotides: TGTGCCAGCTCACCGTCCGTAAGTTACAATGAGCAGTTCTTC.

The chain combines TRBV4-3 with TRBJ1-1; tentative D call: TRBD1 (5 bases). Trimming shortened V by 5 bases and J by 1 base, and 11 bases separated the two germline ends. CDR1 is LGHNA, CDR2 YSLEER, per germline. The CDR3 runs 14 residues. The CDR3 nucleotides are TGCGCCAGCAGCATCGGGACGGGGAACACTGAAGCTTTCTTT. Translating gives CASSIGTGNTEAFF.

This chain uses TRBV3-1 (or the pseudogene TRBV3-2) with TRBJ1-1; 7 bases align to TRBD1. There are 16 residues in the CDR3. Trimming cost V 5 bases and J 4 bases; bases outside gene matches: 13. Germline-derived CDR1 and CDR2 are LGHDT and YNNKEL (reference sequence). The CDR3 sequence: CASSYGTATWGTEAFF. The CDR3 DNA reads as TGTGCCAGCAGCTACGGGACAGCGACTTGGGGCACTGAAGCTTTCTTT.

This clone came up once. V usage is TRBV2 and J usage is TRBJ2-1, with TRBD1 as a possible D gene (6 bases). V lost 4 bases, J lost 6 bases, and 22 bases lay in between. Germline lookup yields CDR1 SNHLY and CDR2 FYNNEI. CDR3 length equals 17 residues. The CDR3 loop reads CASSGGAKTGVTNEQFF. CDR3 nucleotide sequence: TGTGCCAGCAGTGGAGGGGCGAAGACAGGTGTAACCAATGAGCAGTTCTTC. The full variable domain, in which reference TRBV2 and TRBJ2-1 provide the parts outside the CDR3, is EPEVTQTPSHQVTQMGQEVILRCVPISNHLYFYWYRQILGQKVEFLVSFYNNEISEKSEIFDDQFSVERPDGSNFTLKIRSTKLEDSAMYFCASSGGAKTGVTNEQFFGPGTRLTVL.

This clone was found once. The CDR3 coding sequence is TGTGCCTGGAGTCGGGATGGTGGCTACACCTTC. Its translation is CAWSRDGGYTF. This chain joins TRBV30 and TRBJ1-2; D ambiguous. The germline V gene has CDR1 GTSNPN and CDR2 SVGIG (reference sequence). Trimming took 2 bases from V and 7 from J, leaving 8 bases between them. There are 11 residues in the CDR3.

The chain employs TRBV29-1 and TRBJ2-3; tentatively, D is TRBD1 (5 bases). CDR3 size: 14 residues. Per the germline V gene, CDR1 is SQVTM and CDR2 is ANQGSEA. V was trimmed by 3 bases and J by 3 bases, leaving 13 bases between them. The CDR3 protein is CSVDRTPGTDTQYF. CDR3 in DNA: TGCAGCGTTGACCGGACCCCAGGGACAGATACGCAGTATTTT.

This sequence joins TRBV6-5 and TRBJ2-2; TRBD1 might be the D (6 bases). The CDR3 sequence is 14 residues long. Germline-derived CDR1 and CDR2 are MNHEY and SVGAGI. V lost 6 bases and J lost 5, with 13 bases in between. As DNA, the CDR3 is TGTGCCAGCAGAATCGACAGGTTTACCGGGGAGCTGTTTTTT. Its translation is CASRIDRFTGELFF.

CDR3 protein: CAISGTGTSGMSNEQFF. For the CDR3, the DNA is TGTGCCATCAGTGGTACCGGGACTAGCGGGATGAGCAATGAGCAGTTCTTC. V is TRBV10-3 and J is TRBJ2-1; TRBD2 matches at 13 bases. J was trimmed by 6 bases and V by 4 bases; bases with no gene match: 9. The CDR3 runs to 17 residues. Germline loops: CDR1 ENHRY, CDR2 SYGVKD.

Only one count was recorded for this clone. CDR3 region: CASSLAGGGNGYTF. CDR3 nucleotide sequence: TGTGCCAGCAGCTTAGCAGGCGGTGGGAATGGCTACACCTTC. The J gene is TRBJ1-2, the V gene TRBV7-2; D call uncertain. V was pared by 0 bases and J by 6 bases, with 11 bases between. There are 14 residues in the CDR3. Germline-derived CDR1 and CDR2 are SGHTA and FQGNSA.

V gene TRBV9 combines with J gene TRBJ2-3; D is unresolved. The V gene's germline CDR1 is SGDLS and CDR2 YYNGEE. The CDR3 length is 15 residues. Between the trimmed V and J ends, which lost 0 bases and 4 bases, there was a span of 12 bases. The CDR3 DNA follows: TGTGCCAGCAGCGTAGGTCCTATAACCCCAGATACGCAGTATTTT. The encoded protein is CASSVGPITPDTQYF.

V is TRBV3-1 (or the pseudogene TRBV3-2) and J is TRBJ2-3; D unresolved. V lost 0 bases to trimming and J lost 0 bases, with 10 bases between them. CDR3 length equals 16 residues. Germline CDR1 LGHDT, CDR2 YNNKEL (reference sequence). The CDR3 nucleotides are TGTGCCAGCAGCCAAGATAGGCGCCCTAGCACAGATACGCAGTATTTT. Translated: CASSQDRRPSTDTQYF.

V usage is TRBV5-5 and J usage is TRBJ2-1; D is tentatively TRBD1 or TRBD2 (5 bases each). The V gene's germline CDR1 is SGHKS and CDR2 YYEKEE (reference sequence). The CDR3 runs to 15 residues. The V end was cut by 4 bases, the J end by 7 bases, with 18 bases between. This CDR3 reads CASSPGTAIGNEQFF. As DNA, the CDR3 is TGTGCCAGCAGCCCCGGGACCGCTATTGGTAATGAGCAGTTCTTC.

The chain uses TRBV5-1 and TRBJ2-7; a weak D match, TRBD2 (6 bases). Germline CDR1 is SGHRS and CDR2 is YFSETQ. V shed 0 bases and J shed 4 bases, with 8 bases lying between them. This CDR3 has 13 amino acids. The CDR3 sequence: CASSLVGGYEQYF. The CDR3 DNA follows: TGCGCCAGCAGCTTGGTCGGGGGATACGAGCAGTACTTC.

CDR3 region: CASSFGTSGNTDTQYF. The CDR3 nucleotides read TGTGCCAGCAGCTTCGGGACTAGCGGGAACACAGATACGCAGTATTTT. The chain combines TRBV11-3 with TRBJ2-3; 13 bases fit TRBD2. The CDR3 is 16 amino acids. CDR1 and CDR2 from the germline V gene are SGHNT and YENEEA. J gave up 2 bases and V 3 bases, and 2 bases lay outside the gene matches.

This clone was seen once. The rearrangement links TRBV7-9 to TRBJ2-3, with D unclear. Trimming cost V 2 bases and J 2 bases, with 8 bases left between them. CDR1 is SEHNR and CDR2 is FQNEAQ in the germline V gene (reference sequence). CDR3 size: 14 residues. CDR3 sequence reads: CASSLKRTTDTQYF. The CDR3, as DNA: TGTGCCAGCAGCTTAAAACGGACCACAGATACGCAGTATTTT.

The rearrangement uses TRBV4-3 and TRBJ1-5; D remains unclear. The germline V gene has CDR1 LGHNA and CDR2 YSLEER. The V end was cut by 3 bases, the J end by 3 bases, with 15 bases between. The CDR3 runs 16 residues. The CDR3, as DNA: TGCGCCAGCAGCCAGGCGGTCGGGGTTGACAATCAGCCCCAGCATTTT. It yields the protein CASSQAVGVDNQPQHF.

The chain links TRBV6-5 to TRBJ1-5; TRBD1 agrees at 7 bases. V shed 4 bases, J shed 4 bases, and the junction held 4 bases outside the gene matches. Germline loops: CDR1 MNHEY, CDR2 SVGAGI. The CDR3 runs 14 residues. CDR3 protein: CASSSQGENQPQHF. The CDR3 coding sequence is TGTGCCAGCAGTTCCCAGGGGGAAAATCAGCCCCAGCATTTT.